This is a list of T cell receptor beta chains from one sample in a study of blood T cell repertoires in COVID-19. The protocol was immunoSEQ multiplex PCR, while the TCRdb copy is restricted to in-frame clones and leaves out a portion. The sample lists fewer than 500,000 clones, around 86% occurring once. Sequenced material: peripheral blood. These receptor sequences come from a woman aged 25 to 39 with active or convalescent COVID-19. The CDR3 runs from the conserved cysteine through the conserved F or W. D genes are given only for firm matches. Clone size is stated in some rows and not others, as once, few, many or a class when expanded.

CASSLGDVVFYEQYF	TGTGCCAGCAGCCTCGGGGATGTGGTCTTCTACGAGCAGTACTTC	TRBV5-6	TRBJ2-7	.	.
CASSQELAGGMYGSYNEQFF	TGCGCCAGCAGCCAAGAACTAGCGGGAGGGATGTATGGATCCTACAATGAGCAGTTCTTC	TRBV4-1	TRBJ2-1	.	TRBD2
CASSELQGQDGYTF	TGTGCCAGCAGTGAACTGCAGGGGCAGGATGGCTACACCTTC	TRBV6-1	TRBJ1-2	.	.
CASSVATGPNTEAFF	TGTGCCAGCAGCGTAGCAACAGGGCCGAACACTGAAGCTTTCTTT	TRBV9	TRBJ1-1	.	.
CASSIYRAATEAFF	TGTGCCAGCAGTATCTACAGGGCGGCCACTGAAGCTTTCTTT	TRBV2	TRBJ1-1	.	.
CASSSTGAGANVLTF	TGTGCCAGCTCGAGCACAGGGGCTGGGGCCAACGTCCTGACTTTC	TRBV18	TRBJ2-6	.	TRBD1
CASGRDGYGSGNTIYF	TGCGCCAGCGGGCGTGACGGATATGGGTCTGGAAACACCATATATTTT	TRBV5-1	TRBJ1-3	once	.
CASNSEGGKSEKLFF	TGTGCCAGCAATTCGGAGGGAGGGAAGAGTGAAAAACTGTTTTTT	TRBV2	TRBJ1-4	.	.
CASSLGLAGAVTGELFF	TGTGCCAGCAGCCTTGGACTAGCGGGAGCGGTCACCGGGGAGCTGTTTTTT	TRBV9	TRBJ2-2	.	TRBD2
CASSGTSGQQFF	TGTGCCAGCAGTGGGACTAGCGGACAGCAGTTCTTC	TRBV6-4	TRBJ2-1	.	TRBD2
CASSEAGGEGQPQHF	TGTGCCAGCAGTGAAGCGGGCGGAGAGGGACAGCCCCAGCATTTT	TRBV6-1	TRBJ1-5	.	.
CASGLVNEQFF	TGTGCCAGCGGACTAGTAAATGAGCAGTTCTTC	TRBV6-5	TRBJ2-1	.	TRBD2
CASSFTQTGAADTQYF	TGTGCCAGCAGCTTTACCCAAACAGGGGCGGCAGATACGCAGTATTTT	TRBV7-9	TRBJ2-3	.	TRBD1
CASTGDTEAFF	TGTGCCAGTACAGGGGACACTGAAGCTTTCTTT	TRBV6-5	TRBJ1-1	few	TRBD1
CASSVGFSEQFF	TGTGCCAGCAGCGTAGGTTTCTCTGAGCAGTTCTTC	TRBV9	TRBJ2-1	.	.
CASSPPPERINTEAFF	TGTGCCAGCAGCCCCCCCCCTGAGAGAATAAACACTGAAGCTTTCTTT	TRBV7-9	TRBJ1-1	.	.
CASSLSGSDTQYF	TGTGCCAGCAGCTTGTCAGGTTCGGATACGCAGTATTTT	TRBV7-2	TRBJ2-3	once	.
CASKYRTSSDEQFF	TGTGCCAGTAAATACAGGACTAGCTCTGATGAGCAGTTCTTC	TRBV19	TRBJ2-1	.	TRBD2
CASSLRGNYEQYF	TGTGCCAGCAGCTTACGGGGGAACTACGAGCAGTACTTC	TRBV7-2	TRBJ2-7	.	.
CASSLKARLHEQYF	TGTGCCAGCAGCCTAAAGGCCAGGCTTCACGAGCAGTACTTC	TRBV14	TRBJ2-7	.	.
CASSLVGGGRNEQFF	TGTGCCAGCAGCTTAGTCGGCGGGGGGCGCAATGAGCAGTTCTTC	TRBV7-2	TRBJ2-1	.	TRBD2
CASSLGGEVEAFF	TGCGCCAGCAGCCTAGGAGGGGAAGTTGAAGCTTTCTTT	TRBV4-1	TRBJ1-1	.	.
CASSQRGTDLLAKNIQYF	TGTGCCAGCAGCCAAAGGGGGACAGACTTACTAGCCAAAAACATTCAGTACTTC	TRBV27	TRBJ2-4	.	TRBD1
CAWSAAGTLNTEAFF	TGTGCCTGGAGTGCCGCCGGGACATTGAACACTGAAGCTTTCTTT	TRBV30	TRBJ1-1	few	.
CASSWATSGGTQYF	TGTGCCAGCAGCTGGGCCACTAGCGGGGGCACCCAGTACTTC	TRBV5-8	TRBJ2-5	.	TRBD2
CASSPLRELYNEQFF	TGTGCCAGCAGCCCCTTGCGGGAGCTCTACAATGAGCAGTTCTTC	TRBV11-2	TRBJ2-1	.	TRBD2
CAWGTGGNQPQHF	TGTGCCTGGGGAACAGGGGGCAATCAGCCCCAGCATTTT	TRBV30	TRBJ1-5	.	TRBD1
CSVEYAGNTEAFF	TGCAGCGTTGAATATGCGGGGAACACTGAAGCTTTCTTT	TRBV29-1	TRBJ1-1	few	.
CASSVGLGAYDEQYF	TGTGCCAGCAGTGTCGGGTTAGGGGCGTACGACGAGCAGTACTTC	TRBV6-4	TRBJ2-7	.	.
CASSSPPDNEQFF	TGTGCCAGCAGTTCCCCCCCGGACAATGAGCAGTTCTTC	TRBV27	TRBJ2-1	.	.
CATIKDRNPSPNQPQHF	TGTGCCACCATTAAGGACAGGAATCCCTCACCCAATCAGCCCCAGCATTTT	TRBV24-1	TRBJ1-5	.	TRBD1
CASSPQDEQFF	TGTGCCAGCAGCCCCCAGGATGAGCAGTTCTTC	TRBV2	TRBJ2-1	.	.
CASSFLTGNTEAFF	TGTGCCAGCAGCTTTCTAACGGGGAACACTGAAGCTTTCTTT	TRBV5-6	TRBJ1-1	.	.
CASSIASGAYNEQFF	TGTGCCAGTAGTATAGCTAGCGGGGCCTACAATGAGCAGTTCTTC	TRBV19	TRBJ2-1	once	TRBD2
CASSTGSSYEQYF	TGCGCCAGCAGTACAGGGAGCTCCTACGAGCAGTACTTC	TRBV10-1	TRBJ2-7	.	.
CASSRLRGKGSPLHF	TGTGCCAGCAGCAGGTTGCGGGGAAAGGGTTCACCCCTCCACTTT	TRBV7-9	TRBJ1-6	.	.
CASNAIGTEAFF	TGTGCCAGCAACGCGATTGGCACTGAAGCTTTCTTT	TRBV2	TRBJ1-1	.	.
CSASTGANTEAFF	TGCAGTGCTAGTACAGGAGCGAACACTGAAGCTTTCTTT	TRBV20-1	TRBJ1-1	.	.
CASSGGTEEGDTQYF	TGTGCCAGCAGTGGAGGGACCGAAGAGGGGGATACGCAGTATTTT	TRBV7-9	TRBJ2-3	.	.
CAWSAPGTGGSPLHF	TGTGCCTGGAGTGCCCCCGGGACAGGGGGATCACCCCTCCACTTT	TRBV30	TRBJ1-6	.	TRBD1
CASSAQGVQPQHF	TGTGCCAGTAGTGCACAGGGAGTTCAGCCCCAGCATTTT	TRBV19	TRBJ1-5	.	.
CASSQMGLPAYEQYF	TGCGCCAGCAGCCAAATGGGACTGCCAGCCTACGAGCAGTACTTC	TRBV4-1	TRBJ2-7	.	.
CASSPERGLTETQYF	TGCGCCAGCAGCCCAGAGCGGGGCCTAACGGAGACCCAGTACTTC	TRBV4-1	TRBJ2-5	.	TRBD2
CASKAVTGELFF	TGTGCCAGCAAAGCGGTTACCGGGGAGCTGTTTTTT	TRBV6-5	TRBJ2-2	.	.
CASSLVGSGDEQYF	TGTGCCAGCAGCTTGGTTGGTAGCGGGGACGAGCAGTACTTC	TRBV5-4	TRBJ2-7	.	TRBD2
CASSLLPEQYF	TGCGCCAGCAGTCTACTCCCCGAGCAGTACTTC	TRBV23-1	TRBJ2-7	.	.
CASSGRTRSGGTYNEQFF	TGTGCCAGCAGTGGACGTACCCGTAGCGGGGGGACATACAATGAGCAGTTCTTC	TRBV25-1	TRBJ2-1	.	TRBD2
CASSEKRTGRATNEKLFF	TGTGCCAGCAGTGAAAAACGGACAGGGCGTGCAACTAATGAAAAACTGTTTTTT	TRBV2	TRBJ1-4	.	TRBD1
CASSLEAAEAEAFF	TGTGCCAGCAGCTTGGAAGCAGCCGAGGCTGAAGCTTTCTTT	TRBV5-6	TRBJ1-1	.	.
CASSVGGGASETQYF	TGTGCCAGCAGCGTTGGAGGGGGGGCCTCCGAGACCCAGTACTTC	TRBV9	TRBJ2-5	.	.
CASSEVTGGGYTF	TGTGCCAGCAGTGAAGTCACAGGGGGCGGCTACACCTTC	TRBV2	TRBJ1-2	.	TRBD1
CASSLEAGGGETQYF	TGTGCCAGCAGCCTCGAGGCAGGGGGAGGAGAGACCCAGTACTTC	TRBV5-5	TRBJ2-5	.	.
CASSLDRVGGEAFF	TGTGCCAGCAGCCTTGACAGGGTTGGGGGTGAAGCTTTCTTT	TRBV3-1/TRBV3-2	TRBJ1-1	.	TRBD1
CAISAPSYAGVRTDTQYF	TGTGCCATCAGTGCCCCCTCCTACGCGGGGGTACGCACAGATACGCAGTATTTT	TRBV10-3	TRBJ2-3	.	TRBD2